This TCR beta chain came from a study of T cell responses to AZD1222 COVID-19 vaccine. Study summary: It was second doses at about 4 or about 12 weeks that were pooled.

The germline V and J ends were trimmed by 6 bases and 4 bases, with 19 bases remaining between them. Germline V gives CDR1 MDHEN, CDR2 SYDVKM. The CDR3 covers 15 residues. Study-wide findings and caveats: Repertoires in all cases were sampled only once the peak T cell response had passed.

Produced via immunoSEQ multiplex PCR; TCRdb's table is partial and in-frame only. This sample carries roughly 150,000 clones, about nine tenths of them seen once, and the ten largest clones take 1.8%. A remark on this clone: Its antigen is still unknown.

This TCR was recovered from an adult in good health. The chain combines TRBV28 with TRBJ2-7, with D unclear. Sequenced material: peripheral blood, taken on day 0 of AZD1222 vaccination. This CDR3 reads CASSRYFGVAYEQYF. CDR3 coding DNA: TGTGCCAGCAGCCGTTATTTTGGGGTGGCTTACGAGCAGTACTTC.